The 20 T cell receptor beta chains below all came from one sample that was sequenced in a study of cytomegalovirus exposure and HLA in healthy donors. Both 60 Vbeta primers and 13 Jbeta primers went into the PCR. The method was immunoSEQ multiplex PCR; TCRdb's version includes in-frame clones alone and lacks a portion of them. The data show 150,000 to 200,000 clones, with around three quarters seen just once and about 2% held by the top ten. The specimen was PBMCs. These receptors all stem from a woman between 50 and 59 years old in good health and CMV-seronegative.

The chain joins TRBV5-8 to TRBJ2-1; TRBD2 matches at 9 bases. V trimming: 0 bases; J trimming: 6 bases; junction bases outside the gene matches: 13. CDR1 is SGHTS and CDR2 is YDEGEE in the germline V gene. The CDR3 consists of 18 residues. CDR3 protein: CASSLVGRGATSGNEQFF. The DNA of the CDR3 is TGTGCCAGCAGCTTGGTCGGGCGAGGGGCGACTAGCGGCAATGAGCAGTTCTTC.

The rearrangement uses TRBV28 and TRBJ2-4; 7 positions agree with TRBD2. Unmatched junction bases numbered 7, after V lost 2 bases and J lost 3 bases. Germline CDR1 is MDHEN and CDR2 is SYDVKM. This CDR3 region has 16 residues. The chain's CDR3 is CASSLISGGIKNIQYF. The CDR3 DNA reads TGTGCCAGCAGTTTAATTTCGGGGGGAATCAAAAACATTCAGTACTTC.

The chain carries TRBV29-1 and TRBJ2-5; 8 nucleotides agree with TRBD1. Germline V lookup: CDR1 SQVTM, CDR2 ANQGSEA. The CDR3 sequence is 12 residues long. With V trimmed by 3 bases and J by 4 bases, 1 base remained unmatched. CDR3 protein: CSVDGQGETQYF. The CDR3 nucleotides read TGCAGCGTTGACGGACAGGGAGAGACCCAGTACTTC.

This clone occurred once. V gene TRBV28 combines with J gene TRBJ2-7, with D unclear. Trimming stripped 3 bases from V and 4 bases from J, with 7 bases between. Per the germline V gene, CDR1 is MDHEN and CDR2 is SYDVKM. This CDR3 region has 12 residues. CDR3 region: CASSFLKYEQYF. The CDR3 DNA sequence: TGTGCCAGCAGTTTCCTAAAATACGAGCAGTACTTC.

This chain links TRBV4-1 with TRBJ1-4; 8 positions agree with TRBD1. The CDR3 runs 16 residues. The J segment lost 5 bases and the V segment lost 0 bases, leaving 5 bases of the junction unmatched. CDR1 is MGHRA, CDR2 YSYEKL, per germline. The CDR3 reads CASSQETGVLNEKLFF. CDR3 DNA: TGCGCCAGCAGCCAAGAGACAGGGGTCCTGAATGAAAAACTGTTTTTT.

J is TRBJ2-3 and V is TRBV7-2; 9 bases align to TRBD2. The ends lost 4 bases at V and 3 bases at J; junction bases unmatched: 14. Germline-derived CDR1 and CDR2 are SGHTA and FQGNSA. The CDR3 is made up of 18 amino acids. The CDR3 nucleotides read TGTGCCAGCAGCTCCGCAGGAGCGGGAGGCCCGGTGACAGATACGCAGTATTTT. Translated, it gives CASSSAGAGGPVTDTQYF.

The rearrangement joins TRBV5-1 to TRBJ1-1, with D perhaps TRBD1 (6 bases). CDR3 length: 15 residues. Trimming stripped 1 base from V and 2 bases from J, with 12 bases between. Germline CDR1 is SGHRS and CDR2 is YFSETQ. In nucleotides, the CDR3 is TGCGCCAGCAGCTTGACCCCCGGGACAAACACTGAAGCTTTCTTT. This translates into CASSLTPGTNTEAFF. Full variable domain (outside the CDR3, taken from reference TRBV5-1 and TRBJ1-1): KAGVTQTPRYLIKTRGQQVTLSCSPISGHRSVSWYQQTPGQGLQFLFEYFSETQRNKGNFPGRFSGRQFSNSRSEMNVSTLELGDSALYLCASSLTPGTNTEAFFGQGTRLTVV.

This chain uses TRBV11-3 with TRBJ2-1; perhaps TRBD1 as D (7 bases). V lost 4 bases to trimming and J lost 0 bases, with 25 bases between them. The CDR3 sequence is 20 residues long. The germline V gene encodes CDR1 SGHNT and CDR2 YENEEA. The CDR3 DNA reads TGTGCCAGCAGCTCGACAGGGAGTAGTAGCGGTAGCAGCTCCTACAATGAGCAGTTCTTC. Residues: CASSSTGSSSGSSSYNEQFF.

In its sample, this clone was seen once. This chain uses TRBV27 with TRBJ1-5; 7 bases align to TRBD1. Trimming took 6 bases from V and 2 from J; bases not matched to a gene: 7. Germline V gives CDR1 MNHEY, CDR2 SMNVEV (reference sequence). The CDR3 is made up of 15 amino acids. This CDR3 reads CASRKNDRGNQPQHF. The CDR3, as DNA: TGTGCCAGCAGGAAGAATGACAGGGGCAATCAGCCCCAGCATTTT.

The chain recombines TRBV7-3 with TRBJ2-1; tentative D call: TRBD2 (5 bases). This CDR3 contains 16 residues. CDR1 and CDR2 (germline): SGHTA, FQGTGA. Trimming left V 5 bases short and J 5 bases short, with 19 bases between. DNA of the CDR3: TGTGCCAGCAGCCCTTGGGGAGCGGCAAGCGACAATGAGCAGTTCTTC. Its translation is CASSPWGAASDNEQFF.

The V gene is TRBV7-9, the J gene TRBJ1-4, with 7 bases identical to TRBD1. From germline, CDR1 is SEHNR and CDR2 FQNEAQ (reference sequence). The CDR3 spans 14 residues. V lost 5 bases, J lost 5 bases, and 5 bases stayed unmatched. CDR3 nucleotide sequence: TGTGCCAGCAGCCGGGACAGACCAAATGAAAAACTGTTTTTT. As protein: CASSRDRPNEKLFF. The full variable domain, its missing parts supplied by reference TRBV7-9 and TRBJ1-4, is DTGVSQNPRHKITKRGQNVTFRCDPISEHNRLYWYRQTLGQGPEFLTYFQNEAQLEKSRLLSDRFSAERPKGSFSTLEIQRTEQGDSAMYLCASSRDRPNEKLFFGSGTQLSVL.

This clone was detected a few times. The CDR3 sequence: CASSPGTVLGYEQYF. CDR3 bases: TGTGCCAGCAGTCCTGGGACAGTTTTAGGCTACGAGCAGTACTTC. The chain employs TRBV28 and TRBJ2-7, with 7 bases aligning to TRBD1. The CDR3 is made up of 15 amino acids. Germline CDR1 reads MDHEN; CDR2 reads SYDVKM. J was trimmed by 3 bases and V by 5 bases; bases with no gene match: 10.

This clone has just a few counts. The chain carries TRBV6-6 and TRBJ2-7; TRBD1 matches at 7 bases. The CDR3 has 12 residues. V lost 7 bases, J lost 5 bases, and 5 bases stayed unmatched. Germline V gene data show CDR1 as MNHNY and CDR2 as SVGAGI (reference sequence). The CDR3 nucleotides read TGTGCCAGCACCCACAGGGGCCACGAGCAGTACTTC. Translation gives CASTHRGHEQYF.

The CDR3 loop is CAWSGGWDEQYF. CDR3 nucleotides: TGTGCCTGGAGTGGGGGCTGGGACGAGCAGTACTTC. The J gene is TRBJ2-7, the V gene TRBV30, with D perhaps matching TRBD1 (5 bases). Looked up from germline, CDR1 is GTSNPN and CDR2 is SVGIG (reference sequence). The V gene lost 1 base and the J gene lost 5 bases, with 9 bases spanning the gap. This CDR3 region has 12 residues.

There are a few counts of this clone. V is TRBV19 and J is TRBJ1-5; D is possibly TRBD1 (6 bases). Germline CDR1 is LNHDA and CDR2 is SQIVND (reference sequence). V was shortened by 8 bases and J by 1 base, with 18 bases between the two germline ends. The CDR3 runs to 16 residues. This CDR3 reads CASENEQGVSNQPQHF. CDR3 coding DNA: TGTGCCAGTGAGAACGAACAGGGCGTAAGCAATCAGCCCCAGCATTTT.

The gene calls are TRBV2 and TRBJ1-2; possibly TRBD1 for D (6 bases). Germline assignment: CDR1 SNHLY and CDR2 FYNNEI. The CDR3 contains 15 residues. Trimming left V 3 bases short and J 1 base short, with 12 bases between. CDR3 sequence: CASSDAGAYNYGYTF. CDR3 coding DNA: TGTGCCAGCAGTGACGCAGGGGCCTATAACTATGGCTACACCTTC.

This clone was seen only once. The chain employs TRBV19 and TRBJ1-6; perhaps TRBD1 as D (6 bases). The V gene's germline CDR1 is LNHDA and CDR2 SQIVND (reference sequence). The V end lost 7 bases, the J end lost 9 bases, and 13 bases lay between the germline ends. There are 13 residues in the CDR3. CDR3 nucleotide sequence: TGTGCCAGTACCTCAACAGGGTTTTCACCCCTCCACTTT. Translated, it gives CASTSTGFSPLHF.

This chain connects TRBV7-9 to TRBJ2-5; the D gene is possibly TRBD2 (5 bases). The end of the DNA fits TRBJ2-7 better, so the J call may be wrong. Germline V gene sequence: CDR1 SEHNR, CDR2 FQNEAQ (reference sequence). This CDR3 spans 14 amino acids. The CDR3 here is CASSLAGGSYEQYF. CDR3 coding DNA: TGTGCCAGCAGCTTAGCTGGCGGGTCCTACGAGCAGTACTTC.

This sequence joins TRBV5-1 and TRBJ2-5; possible D gene TRBD2, 6 bases. CDR3 length equals 14 residues. V gave up 4 bases and J gave up 1 base, with 11 bases separating them. Per germline, CDR1 SGHRS and CDR2 YFSETQ. This CDR3 is CASSTGGVQETQYF. CDR3 nucleotide sequence: TGCGCCAGCAGCACCGGAGGGGTCCAAGAGACCCAGTACTTC.

The V gene is TRBV2, the J gene TRBJ2-3, with D hard to call. CDR1 is SNHLY, CDR2 FYNNEI, per germline. The V and J ends lost 7 bases and 3 bases respectively, with 11 bases between them. The CDR3 runs to 13 residues. CDR3 coding DNA: TGTGCCAGCACCCTCTGGCGGACAGATACGCAGTATTTT. It specifies CASTLWRTDTQYF.